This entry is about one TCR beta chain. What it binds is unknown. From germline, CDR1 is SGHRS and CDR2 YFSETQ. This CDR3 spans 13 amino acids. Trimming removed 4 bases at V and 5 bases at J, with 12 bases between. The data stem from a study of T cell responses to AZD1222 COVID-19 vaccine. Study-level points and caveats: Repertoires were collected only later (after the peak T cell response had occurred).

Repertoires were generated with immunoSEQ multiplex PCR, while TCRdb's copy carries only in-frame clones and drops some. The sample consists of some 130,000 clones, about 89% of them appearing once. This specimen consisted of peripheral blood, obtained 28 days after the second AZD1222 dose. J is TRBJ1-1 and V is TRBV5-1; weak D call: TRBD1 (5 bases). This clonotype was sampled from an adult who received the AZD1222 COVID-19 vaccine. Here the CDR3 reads CASSPGTRTEAFF. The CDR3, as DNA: TGCGCCAGCAGCCCCGGGACGAGGACTGAAGCTTTCTTT.